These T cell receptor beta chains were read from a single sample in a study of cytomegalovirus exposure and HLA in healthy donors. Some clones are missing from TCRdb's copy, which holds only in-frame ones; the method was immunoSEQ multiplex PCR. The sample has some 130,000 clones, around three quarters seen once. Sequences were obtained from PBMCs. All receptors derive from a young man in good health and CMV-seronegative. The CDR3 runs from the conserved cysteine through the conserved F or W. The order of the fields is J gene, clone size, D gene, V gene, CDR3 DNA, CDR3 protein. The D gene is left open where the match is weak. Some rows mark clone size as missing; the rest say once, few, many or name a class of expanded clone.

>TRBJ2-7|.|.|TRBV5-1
TGCGCCAGCAGCTTGGACAGGCGTTCCTACGAGCAGTACTTC
CASSLDRRSYEQYF
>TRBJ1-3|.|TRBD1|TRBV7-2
TGTGCCAGCAGCTCCGGACAGGGGAAATCCTTTCTGGGAAACACCATATATTTT
CASSSGQGKSFLGNTIYF
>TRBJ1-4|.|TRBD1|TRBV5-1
TGCGCCAGCCACAGGGGAAGAGGCGAAAAACTGTTTTTT
CASHRGRGEKLFF
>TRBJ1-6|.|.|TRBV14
TGTGCCAGCAGCCAAAATCGACAGGCCTATAATTCACCCCTCCACTTT
CASSQNRQAYNSPLHF
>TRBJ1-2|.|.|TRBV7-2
TGTGCCAGCAGCTTATCGGGGACTGCTAACTATGGCTACACCTTC
CASSLSGTANYGYTF
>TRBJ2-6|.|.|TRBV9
TGTGCCAGCAGCGGGAGCTCTGGGGCCAACGTCCTGACTTTC
CASSGSSGANVLTF
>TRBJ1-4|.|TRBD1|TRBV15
TGTGCCACCAGCAGAGATCAGACAGGGGGTAATGAAAAACTGTTTTTT
CATSRDQTGGNEKLFF
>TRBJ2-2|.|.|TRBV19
TGTGCCAGTAGTATGAGGGGGAGGGGTGGTGCCGGGGAGCTGTTTTTT
CASSMRGRGGAGELFF
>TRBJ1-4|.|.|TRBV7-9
TGTGCCAGCAGCTCCTATAATGAAAAACTGTTTTTT
CASSSYNEKLFF
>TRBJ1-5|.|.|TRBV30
TGTGCCTGGAGTGTAGGGGGTGGCAATCAGCCCCAGCATTTT
CAWSVGGGNQPQHF
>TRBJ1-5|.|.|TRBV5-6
TGTGCCAGCAGCTTCGGACTTAGCAACAATCAGCCCCAGCATTTT
CASSFGLSNNQPQHF
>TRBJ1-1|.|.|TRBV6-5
TGTGCCAGCAGTGAAAGGGAGGGGCCCCTAGGGGCTTTCTTT
CASSEREGPLGAFF
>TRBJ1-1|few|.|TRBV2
TGTGCCAGCAGTGAAATTCGCGGGGGATCAGCTGAAGCTTTCTTT
CASSEIRGGSAEAFF
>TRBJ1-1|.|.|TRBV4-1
TGCGCCAGCAGCCAAGAGGTCGAGGGCACTGAAGCTTTCTTT
CASSQEVEGTEAFF
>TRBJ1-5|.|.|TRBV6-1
TGTGCCAGCAGTGAATCGTGGGGACGGGGACTCCCCAATCAGCCCCAGCATTTT
CASSESWGRGLPNQPQHF
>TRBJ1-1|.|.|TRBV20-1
TGCAGTACCAGGGGAACGAAGGATTTCTTT
CSTRGTKDFF
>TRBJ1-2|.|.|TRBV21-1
TGTGCCAGCAGCAAAGGCAGGGGAGGGTATGGCTACACCTTC
CASSKGRGGYGYTF
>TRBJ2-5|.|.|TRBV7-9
TGTGCCAGCAGCTTTAGGGGGGGAGAGACCCAGTACTTC
CASSFRGGETQYF
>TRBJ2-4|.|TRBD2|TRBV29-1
TGCAGCGTTGAAGGGGGGACTAATTCCAAAAACATTCAGTACTTC
CSVEGGTNSKNIQYF
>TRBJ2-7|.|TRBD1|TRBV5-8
TGTGCCAGCAGCGCCCGGACAGGGGGCGAGCAGTACTTC
CASSARTGGEQYF
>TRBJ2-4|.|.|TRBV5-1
TGCGCCAGCAGCCCCGTGACAGAAAACATTCAGTACTTC
CASSPVTENIQYF
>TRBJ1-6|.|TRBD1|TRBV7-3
TGTGCCAGCAGCTTAGCAGGGGGTTATAATCCACCCCTCCACTTT
CASSLAGGYNPPLHF
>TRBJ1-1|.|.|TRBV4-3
TGCGCCAGCAGCCAAGAGTCAAGAGGGAACACTGAAGCTTTCTTT
CASSQESRGNTEAFF
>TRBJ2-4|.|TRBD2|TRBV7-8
TGTGCCAGCAGCTTAGCCTGGGGAGGGTACATAGCCAAAAACATTCAGTACTTC
CASSLAWGGYIAKNIQYF
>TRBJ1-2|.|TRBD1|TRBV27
TGTGCCAGCAGTCCCCCCGGGACAGGGGGCGGCTACACCTTC
CASSPPGTGGGYTF
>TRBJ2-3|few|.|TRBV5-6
TGTGCCAGCGCTTGGACATTAACAGATACGCAGTATTTT
CASAWTLTDTQYF
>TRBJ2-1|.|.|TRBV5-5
TGTGCCAGCAGCGAAACAGGGACACCCTACAATGAGCAGTTCTTC
CASSETGTPYNEQFF
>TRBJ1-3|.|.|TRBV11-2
TGTGCCAGCAGCTTAATAAAGAGCTCTGGAAACACCATATATTTT
CASSLIKSSGNTIYF
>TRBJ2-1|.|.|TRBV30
TGTGCCTGGGACGCGGGTTACAATGAGCAGTTCTTC
CAWDAGYNEQFF
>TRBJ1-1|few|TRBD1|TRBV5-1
TGCGCCAGCAGCTTTACAGGGGACAGCACTGAAGCTTTCTTT
CASSFTGDSTEAFF
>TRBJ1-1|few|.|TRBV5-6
TGTGCCAGCAGCCGGGGGGGAAGGCCTGAAGCTTTCTTT
CASSRGGRPEAFF
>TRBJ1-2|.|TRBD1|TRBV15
TGTGCCACCATGGGACAGGGGAATGGCTACACCTTC
CATMGQGNGYTF